Below are 23 T cell receptor beta chains sequenced from a single sample in a study of T cells in Graves' hyperthyroidism and ophthalmopathy. What was amplified from RNA transcripts were TCR beta CDR3 regions. The HTBI set primed first-round TCR CDR3 RT-PCR. MiXCR, run by TCRdb on the multiplex PCR reads, gives a single entry per CDR3 protein. Of under 450,000 distinct CDR3 sequences listed, approximately 12% are singletons. Sequenced sample: blood. These TCRs come from a man aged 25-40 years with Graves' hyperthyroidism that later progressed to Graves' ophthalmopathy.

This clonotype came up many times. CDR3 nucleotide sequence: TGTGCCACCGGACTAGCGGGGGGCAATGAGCAGTTCTTC. Translated: CATGLAGGNEQFF. The chain recombines TRBV7-9 with TRBJ2-1; TRBD2 matches 14 bases. After removal of 10 bases from V and 6 bases from J, the junction contained 2 bases not matched to a gene. The CDR3 is 13 amino acids. Germline V gene sequence: CDR1 SEHNR, CDR2 FQNEAQ (reference sequence).

Ten or more counts support this clonotype. J is TRBJ2-2 and V is TRBV20-1; TRBD1 matches 8 bases. The CDR3 is 13 amino acids. J gave up 5 bases and V 5 bases, and 4 bases lay outside the gene matches. The germline V gene encodes CDR1 DFQATT and CDR2 SNEGSKA (reference sequence). The CDR3 loop reads CSAGQGRTGELFF. The CDR3, as DNA: TGCAGTGCTGGACAGGGAAGGACCGGGGAGCTGTTTTTT.

This clonotype was seen many times. This chain links TRBV7-9 with TRBJ2-7; D ambiguous. Trimming shortened V by 0 bases and J by 3 bases, and 12 bases separated the two germline ends. The CDR3 runs to 15 residues. Germline CDR1 SEHNR, CDR2 FQNEAQ (reference sequence). CDR3 loop: CASSLADTAGYEQYF. Here the CDR3 DNA reads TGTGCCAGCAGCTTAGCGGATACGGCTGGCTACGAGCAGTACTTC.

This clonotype was found many times. The rearrangement links TRBV6-2 or TRBV6-3 to TRBJ1-5; weak D call: TRBD1 (5 bases). V was clipped by 0 bases and J by 0 bases, with 9 bases between them. Germline CDR1 is MNHEY and CDR2 is SVGEGT. The CDR3 contains 16 residues. DNA of the CDR3: TGTGCCAGCAGTTACTCGCCAGGGCATAGCAATCAGCCCCAGCATTTT. Protein sequence: CASSYSPGHSNQPQHF.

This clonotype was seen just once. A much bigger clone sits one base away, suggesting this may be a read error. V and J are TRBV28 and TRBJ1-5; the D is unclear. CDR1 is MDHEN and CDR2 is SYDVKM in the germline V gene. The CDR3 length is 13 residues. The V end was cut by 5 bases, the J end by 15 bases, with 20 bases between. The CDR3 DNA follows: TGTGCCAGCAGTCGCCGCGGGTACGGAGCCCGGCATTTT. Translating gives CASSRRGYGARHF.

Many counts were recorded for this clonotype. The chain uses TRBV30 and TRBJ2-1, with D possibly TRBD1 on 6 matching bases. The V end lost 2 bases, the J end lost 7 bases, and 18 bases lay between the germline ends. The germline gives CDR1 GTSNPN, CDR2 SVGIG (reference sequence). There are 15 residues in the CDR3. The CDR3 here is CAWSQLLTGKNEQFF. In DNA form, the CDR3 reads TGTGCCTGGAGTCAATTACTTACAGGGAAGAATGAGCAGTTCTTC. The variable domain in full, completed from reference TRBV30 and TRBJ2-1, reads SQTIHQWPATLVQPVGSPLSLECTVEGTSNPNLYWYRQAAGRGLQLLFYSVGIGQISSEVPQNLSASRPQDRQFILSSKKLLLSDSGFYLCAWSQLLTGKNEQFFGPGTRLTVL.

The genes are TRBV10-1 and TRBJ2-3, with D hard to call. Between the trimmed V and J ends, which lost 3 bases and 2 bases, there was a span of 6 bases. Germline CDR1 reads WNHNN; CDR2 reads SYGVQD (reference sequence). There are 13 residues in the CDR3. CDR3 DNA: TGCGCCAGCAGTGATGGACCCACAGATACGCAGTATTTT. Amino acids: CASSDGPTDTQYF.

The sample holds many counts of this clonotype. The J gene is TRBJ2-5, the V gene TRBV28, with TRBD1 as a possible D gene (6 bases). V gave up 5 bases and J gave up 5 bases, with 21 bases separating them. CDR1 and CDR2 from the germline V gene are MDHEN and SYDVKM. The CDR3 length is 16 residues. The CDR3 DNA reads as TGTGCCAGCAGTACGGAAGGGCAGGGGATGGGGGAGACCCAGTACTTC. Residues: CASSTEGQGMGETQYF.

To note about this clonotype: A read error may be the cause here, since a much bigger clone is one base away. This chain links TRBV11-2 with TRBJ1-1, with D possibly being TRBD1 (5 bases). Germline-derived CDR1 and CDR2 are SGHAT and FQNNGV. Trimming took 2 bases from V and 5 from J, leaving 12 bases between them. This CDR3 has 14 residues. CDR3 in amino acids: CASSLQGEGTEAFF. The CDR3 DNA reads TGTGCCAGCAGCTTACAGGGAGAGGGGACTGAAGCTTTCTTT.

The rearrangement joins TRBV24-1 to TRBJ2-6, with D perhaps matching TRBD1 or TRBD2 (5 bases each). Looked up from germline, CDR1 is KGHDR and CDR2 is SFDVKD. The CDR3 totals 17 residues. V lost 6 bases and J 0 bases, leaving 14 bases between the germline ends. The CDR3 protein is CATSPGRGFSGANVLTF. The CDR3 bases are TGTGCCACCAGTCCGGGGCGAGGATTCTCTGGGGCCAACGTCCTGACTTTC.

In this sample, this clonotype turned up many times. The CDR3 protein is CASSLGGQGNAEAFF. In nucleotides, the CDR3 is TGTGCCAGCAGTTTAGGGGGACAGGGAAATGCGGAAGCTTTCTTT. V gene TRBV27 combines with J gene TRBJ1-1; 9 bases align to TRBD1. In germline, CDR1 is MNHEY, CDR2 SMNVEV (reference sequence). The CDR3 contains 15 residues. The junction had 9 bases not matched to a gene; V was cut back by 2 bases and J by 8 bases.

This clonotype was observed at least ten times. An end of the junction differs from the germline gene, which may be a read error. The chain recombines TRBV28 with TRBJ1-3; 9 bases line up with TRBD1. CDR1 and CDR2 (germline): MDHEN, SYDVKM. This CDR3 has 17 residues. The CDR3 coding sequence is TGTGCCAGCAGTTCCCGGGACAGGGTGTTAAATGGACACACCATATATTTT. Amino acid sequence: CASSSRDRVLNGHTIYF. The full variable domain, in which reference TRBV28 and TRBJ1-3 provide the parts outside the CDR3, is DVKVTQSSRYLVKRTGEKVFLECVQDMDHENMFWYRQDPGLGLRLIYFSYDVKMKEKGDIPEGYSVSREKKERFSLILESASTNQTSMYLCASSSRDRVLNGHTIYFGEGSWLTVV.

Concerning this clonotype: This may come from a read error, since a much larger clone is one base off. J is TRBJ2-5 and V is TRBV7-8, with a tentative D call TRBD1 (5 bases). This CDR3 has 15 residues. Germline loops: CDR1 SGHVS, CDR2 FQNEAQ. In nucleotides, the CDR3 is TGTGCCAGCAGCCAGAACCCGACAGAGCAAGAGACCCAGTGCTTC. This gives the protein CASSQNPTEQETQCF.

This clonotype was observed a few times. The chain couples TRBV5-1 to TRBJ1-5, with D perhaps matching TRBD1 (5 bases). This CDR3 contains 14 residues. V was trimmed by 4 bases and J by 1 base, leaving 9 bases between them. Per the germline V gene, CDR1 is SGHRS and CDR2 is YFSETQ. In DNA form, the CDR3 reads TGCGCCAGCAGCGCGGGGGACAGCAATCAGCCCCAGCATTTT. Translation gives CASSAGDSNQPQHF.

In its sample, this clonotype was seen many times. The J gene is TRBJ1-5, the V gene TRBV13; D is possibly TRBD1 (5 bases). CDR3 length: 15 residues. V was pared by 3 bases and J by 3 bases, with 12 bases between. The germline CDR1 and CDR2 sequences are PRHDT and FYEKMQ (reference sequence). This CDR3 reads CASSLTDLLNQPQHF. DNA for the CDR3: TGTGCCAGCAGCTTGACAGACCTACTCAATCAGCCCCAGCATTTT. Using reference TRBV13 and TRBJ1-5 for the parts outside the CDR3, the full variable domain is AAGVIQSPRHLIKEKRETATLKCYPIPRHDTVYWYQQGPGQDPQFLISFYEKMQSDKGSIPDRFSAQQFSDYHSELNMSSLELGDSALYFCASSLTDLLNQPQHFGDGTRLSIL.

This clonotype was counted at least ten times. The chain joins TRBV20-1 to TRBJ1-5, with 11 positions matching TRBD1. Germline CDR1 is DFQATT and CDR2 is SNEGSKA (reference sequence). V shed 0 bases, J shed 6 bases, and the junction held 7 bases outside the gene matches. The CDR3 covers 16 residues. The DNA of the CDR3 is TGCAGTGCTAGAGACTGGACAGGGGGCGTGGGTCAGCCCCAGCATTTT. This codes for CSARDWTGGVGQPQHF.

With regard to this clonotype: The junction does not match germline at one end; this may be a read error. The chain combines TRBV27 with TRBJ1-2; maybe TRBD1 (5 bases). CDR1 MNHEY and CDR2 SMNVEV come from the germline V gene (reference sequence). The CDR3 is 13 residues long. The CDR3 loop is CASSLGGYYGCTF. CDR3 DNA: TGTGCCAGCAGTTTAGGGGGGTACTATGGCTGCACCTTC.

This clonotype was seen only a few times. The V and J genes are TRBV4-1 and TRBJ1-6; unclear D gene. Between the trimmed V and J ends, which lost 2 bases and 7 bases, there was a span of 3 bases. Germline lookup yields CDR1 MGHRA and CDR2 YSYEKL. CDR3 length equals 12 residues. CDR3 DNA: TGCGCCAGCAGCCAACCAAATTCACCCCTCCACTTT. Translating gives CASSQPNSPLHF.

This clonotype was seen repeatedly, ten times or more. V gene TRBV2 combines with J gene TRBJ2-7, with D perhaps matching TRBD2 (6 bases). Trimming left V 4 bases short and J 4 bases short, with 17 bases between. The CDR3 sequence is 15 residues long. Germline assignment: CDR1 SNHLY and CDR2 FYNNEI. The CDR3 region is CASSAGDAGGYEQYF. CDR3 in DNA: TGTGCCAGCAGTGCGGGGGACGCCGGTGGGTACGAGCAGTACTTC.

This clonotype has a handful of counts. This rearrangement joins TRBV4-1 to TRBJ2-1, with 13 bases that match TRBD2. There are 19 residues in the CDR3. V lost 1 base to trimming and J lost 1 base; unmatched junction nucleotides: 7. Germline CDR1 and CDR2: MGHRA and YSYEKL. The CDR3 nucleotides are TGCGCCAGCAGCCAAGGTACTAGCGGGGGGGTCTGGTCCTACAATGAGCAGTTCTTC. Encoded protein: CASSQGTSGGVWSYNEQFF.

This clonotype has only a few counts. The CDR3 DNA reads as TGTGCCAGCAGCTTAGCGGGACAGGGAGGTTACAATGAGCAGTTCTTC. Protein sequence: CASSLAGQGGYNEQFF. The chain uses TRBV7-9 and TRBJ2-1; 9 nucleotides line up with TRBD1. Germline loops: CDR1 SEHNR, CDR2 FQNEAQ (reference sequence). V shed 0 bases, J shed 4 bases, and the junction held 4 bases outside the gene matches. The CDR3 runs to 16 residues.

The table lists this clonotype with many counts. This chain connects TRBV24-1 to TRBJ2-1, with TRBD2 matching 9 bases. Unmatched junction bases numbered 3, after V lost 3 bases and J lost 7 bases. This CDR3 spans 14 amino acids. Germline CDR1 is KGHDR and CDR2 is SFDVKD. The CDR3 DNA sequence: TGTGCCACCAGTGATCCTAGCGGGGTTAATGAGCAGTTCTTC. Translation gives CATSDPSGVNEQFF.

This clonotype was seen many times. The gene calls are TRBV20-1 and TRBJ1-6, with D tentatively TRBD1 (5 bases). The CDR3 length is 14 residues. The V and J ends lost 5 bases and 8 bases respectively, with 16 bases between them. The germline V gene encodes CDR1 DFQATT and CDR2 SNEGSKA (reference sequence). This CDR3 is CSAPFEGKDSPLHF. In nucleotides, the CDR3 is TGCAGTGCTCCCTTCGAGGGGAAAGATTCACCCCTCCACTTT.